The 17 T cell receptor beta chains below all came from one sample that was sequenced in a study of shared clonotypes between healthy human individuals. It was CD45RO-negative cells, positively selected for CCR7, that made up naive CD8 cells, with terminally differentiated effector memory CD45RA+ cells excluded. Profiling relied on immunoSEQ multiplex PCR, and the TCRdb table lists in-frame clones only, not all of them. The sample includes about 580,000 clones, roughly 98% of them seen just once. The material sequenced was naive CD8+ T cells sorted from blood. All receptors come from a man aged 30 to 39 in good health.

The chain carries TRBV27 and TRBJ2-1; 11 bases are a match to TRBD2. CDR1 and CDR2 from the germline V gene are MNHEY and SMNVEV (reference sequence). This CDR3 comprises 18 residues. Losses at the gene ends were 3 bases for V and 3 bases for J; bases not matched to a gene: 10. The CDR3 DNA sequence: TGTGCCAGCAGTTTCCAAAGGGCCCTAGCGGGAGGCTACAATGAGCAGTTCTTC. Encoded protein: CASSFQRALAGGYNEQFF.

The chain joins TRBV7-9 to TRBJ2-7, with 8 bases fitting TRBD2. Germline-derived CDR1 and CDR2 are SEHNR and FQNEAQ (reference sequence). This CDR3 has 15 amino acids. V trimming: 5 bases; J trimming: 2 bases; junction bases outside the gene matches: 8. For the CDR3, the DNA is TGTGCCAGCAGCCGACGTACGGGACTAGCCTACGAGCAGTACTTC. It is translated as CASSRRTGLAYEQYF.

The chain has TRBV11-2 and TRBJ2-1, with D possibly matching TRBD2 (6 bases). The CDR3 consists of 15 residues. Trimming removed 8 bases from V and 1 base from J, with 15 bases in between. CDR1 and CDR2 from the germline V gene are SGHAT and FQNNGV. DNA of the CDR3: TGTGCCAGCGGCGGGGCGGCCCTGTCCTACAATGAGCAGTTCTTC. Its protein product is CASGGAALSYNEQFF.

The CDR3 loop reads CAWSALHIETPTEAFF. The DNA for the CDR3 is TGTGCCTGGAGTGCCCTTCACATTGAAACACCGACTGAAGCTTTCTTT. V and J are TRBV30 and TRBJ1-1; no reliable D call. Germline assignment: CDR1 GTSNPN and CDR2 SVGIG (reference sequence). The CDR3 consists of 16 residues. V lost 1 base, J lost 5 bases, and 20 bases lay in between.

The rearrangement links TRBV14 to TRBJ2-1; 9 bases agree with TRBD2. Trimming cost V 6 bases and J 2 bases; bases outside gene matches: 5. CDR3 size: 15 residues. CDR1 SGHDN and CDR2 FVKESK come from the germline V gene. CDR3 region: CASRTSGTTYNEQFF. In DNA, the CDR3 is TGTGCCAGCAGGACTAGCGGAACTACCTACAATGAGCAGTTCTTC.

The chain recombines TRBV27 with TRBJ2-7; 8 bases are a match to TRBD2. The CDR3 sequence is 15 residues long. V lost 6 bases, J lost 3 bases, and 10 bases stayed unmatched. Germline V gene lookup returns CDR1 MNHEY and CDR2 SMNVEV (reference sequence). CDR3 loop: CASSPEEAGGYEQYF. CDR3 in DNA: TGTGCCAGCAGCCCCGAGGAGGCGGGAGGCTACGAGCAGTACTTC.

The chain carries TRBV7-9 and TRBJ2-5; tentatively, D is TRBD2 (6 bases). Trimming stripped 1 base from V and 4 bases from J, with 7 bases between. The CDR3 covers 13 residues. The germline CDR1 and CDR2 sequences are SEHNR and FQNEAQ (reference sequence). The CDR3 sequence is CASSLVSGETQYF. The CDR3 bases are TGTGCCAGCAGCTTAGTTAGCGGAGAGACCCAGTACTTC.

The chain carries TRBV6-5 and TRBJ2-7; tentatively, D is TRBD2 (5 bases). Germline CDR1 and CDR2: MNHEY and SVGAGI. CDR3 length: 16 residues. The V end lost 0 bases, the J end lost 3 bases, and 15 bases lay between the germline ends. CDR3 amino acids: CASSYSAAGGHYEQYF. The CDR3 region has the DNA TGTGCCAGCAGTTACTCGGCTGCCGGCGGGCACTACGAGCAGTACTTC.

V usage is TRBV27 and J usage is TRBJ2-5, with 9 bases lining up with TRBD2. With 7 bases clipped from V and 5 bases from J, the junction kept 8 bases outside the gene matches. The CDR3 is made up of 14 amino acids. The germline V gene has CDR1 MNHEY and CDR2 SMNVEV (reference sequence). The CDR3 sequence: CASKPGTSLETQYF. The CDR3 nucleotides read TGTGCCAGCAAGCCCGGGACTAGCTTGGAGACCCAGTACTTC.

The V gene is TRBV5-1, the J gene TRBJ2-3, with TRBD2 identical over 12 bases. Per germline, CDR1 SGHRS and CDR2 YFSETQ. CDR3 size: 16 residues. V lost 0 bases, J lost 2 bases, and 1 base stayed unmatched. The chain's CDR3 is CASSLGLAGATDTQYF. CDR3 nucleotides: TGCGCCAGCAGCTTGGGACTAGCGGGAGCCACAGATACGCAGTATTTT.

This clone was seen a few times. The chain couples TRBV28 to TRBJ1-2; D is unclear. From germline, CDR1 is MDHEN and CDR2 SYDVKM. The CDR3 sequence is 14 residues long. V was shortened by 6 bases and J by 2 bases, with 13 bases between the two germline ends. CDR3 sequence: CASSPNLPNYGYTF. The CDR3 nucleotides are TGTGCCAGCAGCCCTAACTTGCCGAACTATGGCTACACCTTC.

The gene calls are TRBV7-9 and TRBJ1-1; 11 bases align to TRBD1. V was pared by 5 bases and J by 1 base, with 15 bases of the junction left unmatched. This CDR3 contains 19 residues. The germline CDR1 and CDR2 sequences are SEHNR and FQNEAQ (reference sequence). CDR3 nucleotide sequence: TGTGCCAGCAGCCACCTCATCGGGGGACAGGGGGAAGCGAACACTGAAGCTTTCTTT. This codes for CASSHLIGGQGEANTEAFF.

The gene calls are TRBV28 and TRBJ1-4; a possible D gene is TRBD1 (5 bases). Between the trimmed V and J ends, which lost 5 bases and 5 bases, there was a span of 18 bases. The CDR3 runs to 16 residues. Germline lookup yields CDR1 MDHEN and CDR2 SYDVKM. The CDR3 reads CASSPQGEGVNEKLFF. CDR3 coding DNA: TGTGCCAGCAGTCCTCAGGGAGAAGGTGTGAATGAAAAACTGTTTTTT.

The chain has TRBV13 and TRBJ2-7, with unresolved D. This CDR3 comprises 14 residues. V was clipped by 2 bases and J by 0 bases, with 8 bases between them. Germline CDR1 is PRHDT and CDR2 is FYEKMQ (reference sequence). The CDR3 region has the DNA TGTGCCAGCAGCTTACGGGCGACCTCCTACGAGCAGTACTTC. It specifies CASSLRATSYEQYF. Based on the CDR3 plus reference TRBV13 and TRBJ2-7, the full variable domain is AAGVIQSPRHLIKEKRETATLKCYPIPRHDTVYWYQQGPGQDPQFLISFYEKMQSDKGSIPDRFSAQQFSDYHSELNMSSLELGDSALYFCASSLRATSYEQYFGPGTRLTVT.

The rearrangement uses TRBV19 and TRBJ1-5, with no clear D. Germline V lookup: CDR1 LNHDA, CDR2 SQIVND (reference sequence). The V gene lost 5 bases and the J gene lost 3 bases, with 14 bases spanning the gap. The CDR3 extends over 15 amino acids. For the CDR3, the DNA is TGTGCCAGTAGTGATTGGGTAGGTAACAATCAGCCCCAGCATTTT. It is translated as CASSDWVGNNQPQHF.

Only one count was recorded for this clone. The V and J genes are TRBV11-2 and TRBJ2-7, with D perhaps given as TRBD1 or TRBD2 (5 bases each). The germline CDR1 and CDR2 sequences are SGHAT and FQNNGV. This CDR3 region has 14 residues. The V and J ends lost 5 bases and 3 bases respectively, with 14 bases between them. CDR3 nucleotides: TGTGCCAGCAGCACCCCGGGACGAGACTACGAGCAGTACTTC. Its protein product is CASSTPGRDYEQYF.

This clone came up once. The CDR3 reads CAWSDMTGLETQYF. CDR3 DNA: TGTGCCTGGAGTGATATGACGGGGCTGGAGACCCAGTACTTC. V and J are TRBV30 and TRBJ2-5; perhaps D is TRBD1 or TRBD2 (5 bases each). The CDR3 is 14 amino acids. V gave up 1 base and J gave up 5 bases, with 14 bases separating them. In germline, CDR1 is GTSNPN, CDR2 SVGIG (reference sequence).